These 13 T cell receptor beta chains were sequenced from one sample in a study of cytomegalovirus exposure and HLA in healthy donors. In the PCR, 60 Vbeta and 13 Jbeta primers were used. TCRdb's copy holds only in-frame clones and misses some; the assay was immunoSEQ multiplex PCR. The sample carries about 89,000 clones, 75% to 80% recorded once. What was sequenced was PBMCs. Receptor source: a young man in good health and CMV-seronegative.

In the case of this clone: The same CDR3 can be traced to other DNA sequences in this sample. The chain employs TRBV7-2 and TRBJ1-1, with D possibly TRBD1 on 5 matching bases. The CDR3 has 13 residues. CDR1 and CDR2 from the germline V gene are SGHTA and FQGNSA. Trimming removed 5 bases at V and 3 bases at J, with 10 bases between. CDR3 sequence reads: CASSPQGDTEAFF. CDR3 coding DNA: TGTGCCAGCAGCCCTCAGGGTGACACTGAAGCTTTCTTT.

This clone was observed a few times. This chain uses TRBV9 with TRBJ1-5; D ambiguous. Trimming pared 7 bases from V and 3 bases from J, leaving 5 bases between. CDR3 length: 11 amino acids. CDR1 is SGDLS, CDR2 YYNGEE, per germline. CDR3 sequence (DNA): TGTGCCAGCGGAGTCAATCAGCCCCAGCATTTT. It translates to CASGVNQPQHF.

The chain couples TRBV10-3 to TRBJ2-5, with D unclear. V was pared by 7 bases and J by 5 bases, with 14 bases between. CDR1 ENHRY and CDR2 SYGVKD come from the germline V gene. This CDR3 contains 13 residues. CDR3 coding DNA: TGTGCCATCAAAGGTCCGATCGGGGAGACCCAGTACTTC. This translates into CAIKGPIGETQYF.

This clone was detected a few times. The chain is built from TRBV29-1 and TRBJ1-2; 12 bases are a match to TRBD1. With V trimmed by 8 bases and J by 8 bases, 12 bases remained unmatched. This CDR3 spans 14 amino acids. Germline V gene lookup returns CDR1 SQVTM and CDR2 ANQGSEA. The CDR3 DNA follows: TGCAGCTCCTCCGGAGGGGACAGGGGGCGAGGCTACACCTTC. This encodes CSSSGGDRGRGYTF.

In DNA, the CDR3 is TGTGCCAGCAGTGAAGTGAGAACTAGCAATCAGCCCCAGCATTTT. Protein product: CASSEVRTSNQPQHF. This chain uses TRBV2 with TRBJ1-5; D not resolved. There are 15 residues in the CDR3. The germline V and J ends were trimmed by 1 base and 0 bases, with 7 bases remaining between them. CDR1 is SNHLY, CDR2 FYNNEI, per germline. The full variable domain, completed using reference TRBV2 and TRBJ1-5, is EPEVTQTPSHQVTQMGQEVILRCVPISNHLYFYWYRQILGQKVEFLVSFYNNEISEKSEIFDDQFSVERPDGSNFTLKIRSTKLEDSAMYFCASSEVRTSNQPQHFGDGTRLSIL.

The rearrangement joins TRBV18 to TRBJ2-5, with TRBD1 identical over 7 bases. After removal of 1 base from V and 2 bases from J, the junction contained 10 bases not matched to a gene. This CDR3 is built from 17 residues. CDR1 and CDR2 from the germline V gene are KGHSH and LQKENI. As DNA, the CDR3 is TGTGCCAGCTCACCACTAAACCGGGACAGCCGACAAGAGACCCAGTACTTC. Translated: CASSPLNRDSRQETQYF.

The rearrangement links TRBV7-9 to TRBJ2-3, with 8 bases identical to TRBD1. Germline V gives CDR1 SEHNR, CDR2 FQNEAQ (reference sequence). Trimming took 0 bases from V and 5 from J; bases not matched to a gene: 4. The CDR3 runs 15 residues. CDR3 sequence: CASSLAAQGGDTQYF. The CDR3 nucleotides read TGTGCCAGCAGCTTAGCGGCACAGGGGGGAGATACGCAGTATTTT.

The CDR3 reads CASSLPGQGYNEQYF. CDR3 coding DNA: TGTGCCAGCAGTCTACCGGGACAGGGTTACAACGAGCAGTACTTC. The chain combines TRBV28 with TRBJ2-5; 9 positions match TRBD1. With the DNA end fitting TRBJ2-7 better, the J assignment may be wrong. From germline, CDR1 is MDHEN and CDR2 SYDVKM. The CDR3 length is 15 residues.

V usage is TRBV7-6 and J usage is TRBJ2-1; D not certain. Germline V gives CDR1 SGHVS, CDR2 FNYEAQ. Trimming stripped 1 base from V and 0 bases from J, with 7 bases between. This CDR3 is built from 15 residues. CDR3 residues: CASSLGWSSYNEQFF. CDR3 nucleotide sequence: TGTGCCAGCAGCTTAGGTTGGAGCTCCTACAATGAGCAGTTCTTC.

J is TRBJ2-5 and V is TRBV7-9; weak D call: TRBD1 (5 bases). The better agreement between TRBJ2-7 and the DNA end casts doubt on the J call. This CDR3 region has 12 residues. The V gene's germline CDR1 is SEHNR and CDR2 FQNEAQ (reference sequence). The CDR3 bases are TGTGCCAGCAGTCAACAGGCCTACGAGCAGTACTTC. Protein: CASSQQAYEQYF.

The chain couples TRBV19 to TRBJ1-5; no clear D gene. V gave up 4 bases and J gave up 3 bases, with 7 bases separating them. Germline CDR1 reads LNHDA; CDR2 reads SQIVND (reference sequence). CDR3 length: 13 amino acids. The CDR3 coding sequence is TGTGCCAGTAGTACGATCTACAATCAGCCCCAGCATTTT. Its protein is CASSTIYNQPQHF.

V is TRBV25-1 and J is TRBJ1-1; unclear D gene. Deletions cut 4 bases from V and 1 base from J, with 10 bases between. Germline CDR1 reads MGHDK; CDR2 reads SYGVNS. This CDR3 spans 14 amino acids. As DNA, the CDR3 is TGTGCCAGCAGTGGCGATACTCCGAACACTGAAGCTTTCTTT. Translating gives CASSGDTPNTEAFF.

This chain links TRBV6-4 with TRBJ2-3, with TRBD1 matching 8 bases. Germline assignment: CDR1 MRHNA and CDR2 SNTAGT. There are 15 residues in the CDR3. Trimming removed 5 bases from V and 0 bases from J; junction bases left unmatched: 4. The CDR3 loop is CASSYRDRSTDTQYF. The DNA of the CDR3 is TGTGCCAGCAGTTACCGGGACAGGAGCACAGATACGCAGTATTTT.